This is a list of T cell receptor beta chains from one sample in a study of cytomegalovirus exposure and HLA in healthy donors. The table came from immunoSEQ multiplex PCR; TCRdb's copy has only in-frame clones and leaves some out. The profile covers some 160,000 clones, with 80% to 85% appearing a single time and approximately 2.7% taken by the ten largest. The sequencing sample was made of PBMCs. These receptors were taken from a boy between 2 and 10 years old in good health and CMV-seronegative. Both conserved end residues are part of each CDR3. D genes are given only for firm matches. Only some rows state a clone size, as once, few, many or a class for expanded clones.

J gene | D gene | clone size | V gene | CDR3 protein | CDR3 DNA
TRBJ2-5 | NA | NA | TRBV11-3 | CASSLPGQKEETQYF | TGTGCCAGCAGCTTACCAGGACAGAAAGAAGAGACCCAGTACTTC
TRBJ2-2 | TRBD1 | NA | TRBV19 | CASSIQGVRDTGELFF | TGTGCCAGTAGTATTCAGGGGGTTCGGGACACCGGGGAGCTGTTTTTT
TRBJ1-5 | TRBD1 | NA | TRBV6-1 | CASRATTGGNQPQHF | TGTGCCAGCAGGGCAACGACAGGGGGGAATCAGCCCCAGCATTTT
TRBJ2-2 | TRBD1 | NA | TRBV11-3 | CASSQTGAGELFF | TGTGCCAGCAGCCAGACAGGGGCCGGGGAGCTGTTTTTT
TRBJ1-1 | TRBD1 | NA | TRBV5-1 | CASSSTGGMNTEAFF | TGCGCCAGCAGCTCGACAGGGGGAATGAACACTGAAGCTTTCTTT
TRBJ2-5 | TRBD2 | NA | TRBV4-3 | CASSETYILAGGREQETQYF | TGCGCCAGCAGCGAGACTTATATCCTAGCGGGAGGGCGAGAGCAAGAGACCCAGTACTTC
TRBJ2-7 | NA | NA | TRBV27 | CASSPGMTYEQYF | TGTGCCAGCAGCCCGGGGATGACCTACGAGCAGTACTTC
TRBJ2-3 | NA | NA | TRBV7-9 | CASSLVPGASTDTQYF | TGTGCCAGCAGCTTAGTCCCCGGAGCTAGCACAGATACGCAGTATTTT
TRBJ1-1 | NA | NA | TRBV5-4 | CASSMSRTVNTEAFF | TGTGCCAGCAGCATGTCCCGGACAGTGAACACTGAAGCTTTCTTT
TRBJ2-1 | TRBD1 | NA | TRBV19 | CASSIDTGRGSVKDYNEQFF | TGTGCCAGTAGTATAGATACTGGCAGGGGGTCGGTTAAGGACTACAATGAGCAGTTCTTC
TRBJ2-7 | NA | NA | TRBV5-5 | CASSLGAPYEQYF | TGTGCCAGCAGCTTGGGTGCGCCCTACGAGCAGTACTTC
TRBJ2-5 | NA | NA | TRBV11-2 | CASSRAAGWWGDGEETQYF | TGTGCCAGCAGCCGGGCCGCGGGGTGGTGGGGGGACGGAGAAGAGACCCAGTACTTC
TRBJ1-6 | NA | NA | TRBV5-5 | CASSIRDTQGSPLHF | TGTGCCAGCAGCATACGGGACACCCAGGGTTCACCCCTCCACTTT
TRBJ2-2 | TRBD2 | NA | TRBV7-2 | CASSSVIAGVTGELFF | TGTGCCAGCAGCTCAGTTATAGCGGGAGTCACCGGGGAGCTGTTTTTT
TRBJ2-3 | NA | once | TRBV18 | CATYSGSTDTQYF | TGTGCCACCTACTCCGGTAGCACAGATACGCAGTATTTT
TRBJ1-5 | NA | few | TRBV6-1 | CASSEAFFEEAPQHF | TGTGCCAGCAGTGAAGCGTTTTTTGAAGAGGCGCCCCAGCATTTT
TRBJ2-3 | NA | NA | TRBV18 | CASSPSSSGDTQYF | TGTGCCAGCTCACCATCATCCAGCGGGGATACGCAGTATTTT
TRBJ1-2 | TRBD1 | NA | TRBV15 | CATSMRTLTGGYGYTF | TGTGCCACCAGCATGCGAACCTTGACAGGGGGCTATGGCTACACCTTC
TRBJ2-1 | NA | NA | TRBV28 | CANSRPGERNEQFF | TGTGCCAACTCACGGCCAGGGGAGAGGAATGAGCAGTTCTTC
TRBJ2-7 | TRBD1 | NA | TRBV4-2 | CASSQRLGQGAYEQYF | TGTGCCAGCAGCCAGCGACTTGGACAGGGGGCCTACGAGCAGTACTTC
TRBJ2-1 | TRBD2 | NA | TRBV4-2 | CASSRNPGTSGRLGYNEQFF | TGTGCCAGCAGCCGCAACCCTGGGACTAGCGGGAGGTTGGGCTACAATGAGCAGTTCTTC
TRBJ2-2 | NA | NA | TRBV27 | CASSLRANTGELFF | TGTGCCAGCAGTCTTCGGGCGAACACCGGGGAGCTGTTTTTT
TRBJ1-1 | NA | NA | TRBV5-5 | CASSSDGQPNTEAFF | TGTGCCAGCAGCTCGGATGGACAGCCGAACACTGAAGCTTTCTTT
TRBJ2-7 | TRBD2 | NA | TRBV7-9 | CASSFSTSGTYEQYF | TGTGCCAGCAGCTTCTCGACTAGCGGTACCTACGAGCAGTACTTC
TRBJ1-2 | NA | NA | TRBV11-2 | CASSLDWGLYGYTF | TGTGCCAGCAGCTTAGATTGGGGCCTCTATGGCTACACCTTC
TRBJ1-6 | TRBD1 | NA | TRBV2 | CAEGGQGESPLHF | TGTGCCGAGGGGGGACAGGGTGAATCACCCCTCCACTTT
TRBJ1-2 | TRBD1 | NA | TRBV25-1 | CASSDSTGGNYGYTF | TGTGCCAGCAGTGATAGTACAGGGGGTAACTATGGCTACACCTTC
TRBJ2-3 | TRBD2 | NA | TRBV28 | CASSKPGTSGSSVADTQYF | TGTGCCAGCAGCAAGCCCGGGACTAGCGGGAGTAGCGTTGCAGATACGCAGTATTTT
TRBJ1-5 | TRBD1 | NA | TRBV11-2 | CASSLEGQWQPQHF | TGTGCCAGCAGCTTAGAGGGACAGTGGCAGCCCCAGCATTTT
TRBJ1-3 | TRBD1 | NA | TRBV7-2 | CASSLQGAAVPGNTIYF | TGTGCCAGCAGCTTACAGGGGGCGGCGGTCCCTGGAAACACCATATATTTT
TRBJ1-2 | TRBD1 | once | TRBV2 | CASSGVSRGLYGYTF | TGTGCCAGCAGTGGCGTTAGCAGGGGGCTCTATGGCTACACCTTC
TRBJ2-1 | NA | once | TRBV4-3 | CASSYYYQEGNEQFF | TGCGCCAGCAGCTACTACTACCAAGAGGGCAATGAGCAGTTCTTC
TRBJ2-7 | TRBD2 | NA | TRBV7-2 | CASGLGTSGPYEQYF | TGTGCCAGCGGCCTAGGGACTAGCGGGCCGTACGAGCAGTACTTC
TRBJ2-7 | NA | once | TRBV5-5 | CASSTSWSSVDEQYF | TGTGCCAGCAGCACCTCTTGGTCAAGCGTGGACGAGCAGTACTTC
TRBJ2-5 | NA | NA | TRBV20-1 | CSARQETQYF | TGCAGTGCGAGGCAAGAGACCCAGTACTTC
TRBJ2-7 | TRBD1 | NA | TRBV7-8 | CASSLRTGINSYEQYF | TGTGCCAGCAGCCTTCGGACAGGGATTAACTCCTACGAGCAGTACTTC
TRBJ1-5 | NA | NA | TRBV19 | CASSMVSSNQPQHF | TGTGCCAGTAGTATGGTTAGTAGCAATCAGCCCCAGCATTTT
TRBJ2-1 | TRBD2 | NA | TRBV5-6 | CASSFTSGGVSSYNEQFF | TGTGCCAGCAGCTTCACTAGCGGGGGGGTCAGCTCCTACAATGAGCAGTTCTTC
TRBJ2-5 | NA | NA | TRBV11-1 | CASSKPGLLQNQETQYF | TGTGCCAGCAGCAAACCGGGACTTCTTCAAAATCAAGAGACCCAGTACTTC
TRBJ1-2 | TRBD1 | NA | TRBV5-3 | CARSATGVFTANYGYTF | TGTGCCAGAAGCGCTACAGGGGTCTTCACAGCTAACTATGGCTACACCTTC